The source of this TCR beta chain is a study of blood T cell repertoires in COVID-19 (dated by TCRdb to between 2020 and 2021). Describing the broader study: Samples from collaborators originated in the United States, Italy and Spain and spanned both the acute and convalescent phases of COVID-19. Deeply sampled blood TCRbeta repertoires from subjects exposed to, actively infected with, or recovered from COVID-19 were included in the dataset. The sample metadata nearly always contained a de-identified subject ID, COVID-19 status, age in years and sex. The material from the prospective study consisted of cDNA or gDNA derived from T cells, B-cell-depleted T cells, or PBMCs. The samples were drawn from the first 160 participants of the ongoing ImmuneRACE study and from 1,254 subjects provided by 6 global collaborators. The repertoires were released in a freely available public database meant as a resource for research on the immune response to SARS-CoV-2. Where available, HLA class I and class II types were obtained from metadata supplied by the sample provider rather than from assay-based typing. Overall study outcomes, separate from this receptor: The amount of clinical and demographic metadata varied by source and participant and was provided uncurated.

As concerns this clone: No antigen is known for it. No quality values exist for individual bases; no much larger clone is one base distant.

Each collaborating institution followed its own protocols to collect whole blood in K2EDTA tubes. For TCRbeta analysis, collaborator samples were shipped as frozen whole blood, as isolated PBMCs, or as DNA extracted from either sample type. TCRbeta CDR3 regions were amplified from genomic DNA by means of the immunoSEQ Assay, a bias-controlled multiplex PCR. The original pipeline was this. Nucleated cell counts per sample were estimated from amplification of reference gene primers within the assay. To quantify the absolute abundance of each unique TCRbeta CDR3 rearrangement, sequence reads were collapsed and filtered. For each sample, productive Simpson clonality was calculated by taking the square root of Simpson's diversity index across productive rearrangements. Sourced from immuneACCESS, this table was stored by TCRdb with only in-frame sequences that have V and J called. A share of the clones is absent; for the studies checked, an unresolved V gene accounts for under half, and the remainder has no known explanation. V, J and clone size derive from that table, while D and trimming were established from the DNA sequence. The sample table lists about 120,000 clones, just over 85% of them with a count of one. The ten largest account for roughly 4.7% of the sample.

The cysteine opens and the phenylalanine closes a CDR3 of 11 amino acids. Only CDR3 DNA remains: 33 bases, in frame from the first base. The germline V gene (reference sequence) sets CDR1 to SGHKS and CDR2 to YYEKEE. The junction shows trimming of 5 bases on V and 3 bases on J, plus 5 bases between the germline ends. The sequence came from a man aged 40-49 years with acute or convalescent COVID-19. The receptor chain draws on TRBV5-5 and TRBJ2-5; no D gene is confidently identified. Input material: peripheral blood. The DNA sequence follows: TGTGCCAGCAGTTTAAAAGAGACCCAGTACTTC. Its protein reads: CASSLKETQYF.